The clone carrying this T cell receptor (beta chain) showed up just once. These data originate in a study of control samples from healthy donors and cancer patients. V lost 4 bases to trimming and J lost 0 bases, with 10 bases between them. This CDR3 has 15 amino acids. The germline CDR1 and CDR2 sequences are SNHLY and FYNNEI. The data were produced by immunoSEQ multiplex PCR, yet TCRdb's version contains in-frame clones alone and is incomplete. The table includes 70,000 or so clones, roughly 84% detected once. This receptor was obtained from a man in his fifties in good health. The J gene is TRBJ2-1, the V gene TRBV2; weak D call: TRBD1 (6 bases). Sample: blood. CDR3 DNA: TGTGCCAGCAGTGTACAGGACAGCTCCTACAATGAGCAGTTCTTC. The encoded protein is CASSVQDSSYNEQFF. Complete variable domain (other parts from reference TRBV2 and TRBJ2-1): EPEVTQTPSHQVTQMGQEVILRCVPISNHLYFYWYRQILGQKVEFLVSFYNNEISEKSEIFDDQFSVERPDGSNFTLKIRSTKLEDSAMYFCASSVQDSSYNEQFFGPGTRLTVL.